Listed below are T cell receptor beta chains from one sample, sequenced in a study of chemoradiotherapy in HPV16-positive cancers. Repertoires were generated with immunoSEQ multiplex PCR, while TCRdb's copy carries only in-frame clones and drops some. The table shows about 3,600 clones, with just under 95% occurring only once. The sample was taken from a patient who underwent chemoradiotherapy. The receptors were gathered from a human donor with HPV-associated anogenital cancer. CDR3s include the opening cysteine and the closing phenylalanine or tryptophan. D genes are given only for firm matches. The size of a clone is reported for some rows only, either as once, few or many, or as a class for expanded clones.

J	D	size	V	DNA	CDR3
TRBJ1-5	TRBD1	NA	TRBV6-1	TGTGCCAGCAGTGTGAGACAGGGGTCCCAACAGCCCCAGCATTTT	CASSVRQGSQQPQHF
TRBJ1-2	NA	once	TRBV2	TGTGCCAGCAGCCCCGGAGGGAACTATGGCTACACCTTC	CASSPGGNYGYTF
TRBJ2-5	NA	NA	TRBV7-7	TGTGCTAGCAGCTTAGCTCCCGGCAGGGTCCAAGAGACCCAGTACTTC	CASSLAPGRVQETQYF
TRBJ1-2	NA	NA	TRBV5-6	TGTGCCAGCAGCCCCCAAAGGGCAAACGGCTACACCTTC	CASSPQRANGYTF
TRBJ1-4	TRBD1	few	TRBV18	TGTGCCAGCTCACAATTGCCGACAGGGTCCGGGGAAAAACTGTTTTTT	CASSQLPTGSGEKLFF
TRBJ1-4	TRBD1	once	TRBV7-2	TGTGCCAGCAGCTTGGTCCGGACAGGGGAGAATGAAAAACTGTTTTTT	CASSLVRTGENEKLFF
TRBJ2-3	NA	once	TRBV11-2	TGTGCCAGCAGCTTAGAGTGGCAAAGCACAGATACGCAGTATTTT	CASSLEWQSTDTQYF
TRBJ2-5	NA	NA	TRBV13	TGTGCCAGCAGCTTAGGTGTGTGGGGACACCCACAAGAGACCCAGTACTTC	CASSLGVWGHPQETQYF
TRBJ2-2	TRBD2	NA	TRBV5-1	TGCGCCAGCAGCTTGGATTTTAGCGGGTTCCCCGGGGAGCTGTTTTTT	CASSLDFSGFPGELFF
TRBJ2-2	NA	NA	TRBV18	TGTGCCAGCTCACCACGGAACACCGGGGAGCTGTTTTTT	CASSPRNTGELFF
TRBJ2-7	NA	NA	TRBV4-2	TGTGCCAGCAGCCAAGAAACGGGGAACTACGAGCAGTACTTC	CASSQETGNYEQYF
TRBJ1-1	TRBD1	NA	TRBV2	TGTGCCAGCAGAGGGGGACAGGGGGTACCTGAAGCTTTCTTT	CASRGGQGVPEAFF
TRBJ2-3	TRBD2	once	TRBV30	TGTGCCTGGAGTGTACGGGGACAGCGGGGGGCTAGCACAGATACGCAGTATTTT	CAWSVRGQRGASTDTQYF
TRBJ1-1	NA	NA	TRBV11-1	TGTGCCAGCAGCTTACGAGGGATCGCTGAAGCTTTCTTT	CASSLRGIAEAFF
TRBJ1-2	TRBD1	NA	TRBV5-6	TGTGCCAGCAGCTTAACCGGACAGGGGCCTACCTATGGCTACACCTTC	CASSLTGQGPTYGYTF
TRBJ1-1	TRBD1	once	TRBV19	TGTGCCAGTATCACGGGACAGGGAATGAACACTGAAGCTTTCTTT	CASITGQGMNTEAFF
TRBJ1-1	NA	NA	TRBV4-1	TGCGCCAGCAGCCTCATTTCAGGGTCCACTGAAGCTTTCTTT	CASSLISGSTEAFF
TRBJ1-2	NA	NA	TRBV27	TGTGCCAGCAGGTCCCTCTCCGGGTTGGCAGCTAACTATGGCTACACCTTC	CASRSLSGLAANYGYTF
TRBJ2-3	NA	NA	TRBV10-3	TGTGCCATCAGTTCCCCCACCAGGTCCGATACGCAGTATTTT	CAISSPTRSDTQYF
TRBJ2-7	NA	NA	TRBV6-5	TGTGCCAGCAGTTACTTGCTCAATGGGGCCCCATCCGAGCAGTACTTC	CASSYLLNGAPSEQYF
TRBJ1-5	TRBD1	NA	TRBV5-6	TGTGCCAGCTCAAGTTACAGGGGTGAGGGCAATCAGCCCCAGCATTTT	CASSSYRGEGNQPQHF
TRBJ2-1	TRBD2	once	TRBV10-3	TGTGCCATCAGTGAACCCTTAGCGGGACGCTCCTACAATGAGCAGTTCTTC	CAISEPLAGRSYNEQFF
TRBJ2-7	NA	NA	TRBV19	TGTGCCAGTAGTATCACCCCCGGACTTTCCTACGAGCAGTACTTC	CASSITPGLSYEQYF
TRBJ1-1	TRBD1	NA	TRBV5-4	TGTGCCAGCACGCCACGCCCGGGACAGGGGGGGTCGGGCACTGAAGCTTTCTTT	CASTPRPGQGGSGTEAFF
TRBJ2-2	NA	NA	TRBV19	TGTGCCAGCTACCCAGTAGCGCGCGCCACCGGGGAGCTGTTTTTT	CASYPVARATGELFF
TRBJ1-5	NA	NA	TRBV12-5	TGTGCTAGTGGTCAGGGGCCTGATCGGCCCCAGCATTTT	CASGQGPDRPQHF
TRBJ2-4	TRBD1	NA	TRBV5-6	TGTGCCAGCAGTTTTGGGACAGTGAAAAACATTCAGTACTTC	CASSFGTVKNIQYF
TRBJ2-5	NA	NA	TRBV5-1	TGCGCCAGCAGCTTGTTGGGAGCAGAGACCCAGTACTTC	CASSLLGAETQYF
TRBJ2-3	NA	NA	TRBV11-2	TGTGCCAGCAGCTTAACGATTTTTGGTACAGATACGCAGTATTTT	CASSLTIFGTDTQYF
TRBJ1-2	NA	NA	TRBV19	TGTGCCAGTAGTATGCCAAAGACCATCTATGGCTACACCTTC	CASSMPKTIYGYTF
TRBJ2-7	NA	NA	TRBV7-9	TGTGCCAGCAGCTTAGCGGACGGATACGAGCAGTACTTC	CASSLADGYEQYF
TRBJ2-1	NA	NA	TRBV27	TGTGCCAGCAGTTTAAGGGGCTGGGGTGGTGAGCAGTTCTTC	CASSLRGWGGEQFF
TRBJ2-7	NA	NA	TRBV9	TGTGCCAGCAGCGTACGGCCGAATTACGAGCAGTACTTC	CASSVRPNYEQYF
TRBJ2-3	NA	NA	TRBV19	TGTGCCAGTACAGGCGGGGCAACTAGCACAGATACGCAGTATTTT	CASTGGATSTDTQYF
TRBJ1-1	NA	once	TRBV5-4	TGTGCCAGCAGCCCGACACCGTCCAGTGAAGCTTTCTTT	CASSPTPSSEAFF
TRBJ2-1	TRBD2	NA	TRBV30	TGTGCCTGGAGTCCCCTAGCGGTCCATGAGCAGTTCTTC	CAWSPLAVHEQFF
TRBJ2-3	NA	NA	TRBV5-4	TGTGCCAGCAGCTTTGGGGGGGGCCCGTTCACAGATACGCAGTATTTT	CASSFGGGPFTDTQYF
TRBJ2-5	TRBD2	NA	TRBV7-6	TGTGCCAGCAGTTACCGAGCGGGGGATGGGGAGACCCAGTACTTC	CASSYRAGDGETQYF
TRBJ1-2	TRBD1	NA	TRBV19	TGTGCCAGTACCGGACAGGGAGTTGCTCGCTACACCTTC	CASTGQGVARYTF
TRBJ1-2	TRBD1	NA	TRBV10-3	TGTGCCATCAGAGGACAGGGGTCGATTAATGGCTACACCTTC	CAIRGQGSINGYTF
TRBJ2-1	NA	NA	TRBV7-6	TGTGCCAGCAGCTTAGACACGAGAGGAAATGAGCAGTTCTTC	CASSLDTRGNEQFF
TRBJ2-7	NA	NA	TRBV6-1	TGTGCCAGCAGTGATCCGCCGGTAGGGTCCTACGAGCAGTACTTC	CASSDPPVGSYEQYF
TRBJ1-5	TRBD1	NA	TRBV12-5	TGTGCTAGTGGTTTGGTACTCGGGACAGACTTTTTCAGCAATCAGCCCCAGCATTTT	CASGLVLGTDFFSNQPQHF
TRBJ2-7	NA	NA	TRBV4-1	TGCGCCAGCAGCCAAGTTCCCTACGAGCAGTACTTC	CASSQVPYEQYF
TRBJ1-2	NA	NA	TRBV25-1	TGTGCCAGCAGTGAATATTACAACGGGTTGTACACCTTC	CASSEYYNGLYTF
TRBJ2-7	TRBD2	NA	TRBV27	TGTGCCAGCAGGAGTAGCGGGAGGACCTACGAGCAGTACTTC	CASRSSGRTYEQYF
TRBJ1-2	NA	NA	TRBV6-1	TGTGCCAGCAGTGAGCGACGTAACTATGGCTACACCTTC	CASSERRNYGYTF
TRBJ2-7	TRBD1	NA	TRBV5-1	TGCGCCAGCAGCTTGGGTGGGACAGGGGGCGAGCAGTACTTC	CASSLGGTGGEQYF
TRBJ2-2	NA	NA	TRBV7-9	TGTGCCAGCAGCTTAACCACGAACACCGGGGAGCTGTTTTTT	CASSLTTNTGELFF
TRBJ1-2	NA	NA	TRBV30	TGTGCCTGGAGTCAAGGGCAGGGCAACTATGGCTACACCTTC	CAWSQGQGNYGYTF
TRBJ2-1	NA	NA	TRBV7-9	TGTGCCAGCAGCCCCAGGCTCAGCTACAATGAGCAGTTCTTC	CASSPRLSYNEQFF
TRBJ1-3	NA	NA	TRBV6-1	TGTGCCAGCAGCCCTTCTTGGGACACTGGAAACACCATATATTTT	CASSPSWDTGNTIYF
TRBJ1-5	NA	once	TRBV5-5	TGTGCCAGCAGCTTGGCCGGAGGGCCCGGTCAGCCCCAGCATTTT	CASSLAGGPGQPQHF
TRBJ2-2	NA	NA	TRBV14	TGTGCCAGCAGCCTCAACGGCGGAGGGACCGGGGAGCTGTTTTTT	CASSLNGGGTGELFF
TRBJ2-1	TRBD2	NA	TRBV5-1	TGCGCCAGCAGCTGGGAGGGACTAGCGGGGGGGAGGGAGCAGTTCTTC	CASSWEGLAGGREQFF
TRBJ1-3	NA	NA	TRBV7-9	TGTGCCAGCAGCTTTCTTATGCTCCGGAACACCATATATTTT	CASSFLMLRNTIYF
TRBJ2-7	NA	NA	TRBV11-2	TGTGCCAGCAGCTTTTTCGGGGGGCCTTCCTACGAGCAGTACTTC	CASSFFGGPSYEQYF